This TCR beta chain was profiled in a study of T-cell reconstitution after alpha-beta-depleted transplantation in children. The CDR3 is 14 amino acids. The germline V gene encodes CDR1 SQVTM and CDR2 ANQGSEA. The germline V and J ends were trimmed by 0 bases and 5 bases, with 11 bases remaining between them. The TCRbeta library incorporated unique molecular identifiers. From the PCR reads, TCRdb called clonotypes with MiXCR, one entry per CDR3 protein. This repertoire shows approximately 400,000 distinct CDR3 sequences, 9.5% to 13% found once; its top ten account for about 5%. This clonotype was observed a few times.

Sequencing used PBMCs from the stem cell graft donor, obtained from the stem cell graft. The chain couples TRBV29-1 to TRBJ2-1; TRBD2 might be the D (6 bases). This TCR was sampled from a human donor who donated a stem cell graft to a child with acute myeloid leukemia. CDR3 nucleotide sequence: TGCAGCGTTGAAGATTGGGCGGGGAACAATGAGCAGTTCTTC. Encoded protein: CSVEDWAGNNEQFF.